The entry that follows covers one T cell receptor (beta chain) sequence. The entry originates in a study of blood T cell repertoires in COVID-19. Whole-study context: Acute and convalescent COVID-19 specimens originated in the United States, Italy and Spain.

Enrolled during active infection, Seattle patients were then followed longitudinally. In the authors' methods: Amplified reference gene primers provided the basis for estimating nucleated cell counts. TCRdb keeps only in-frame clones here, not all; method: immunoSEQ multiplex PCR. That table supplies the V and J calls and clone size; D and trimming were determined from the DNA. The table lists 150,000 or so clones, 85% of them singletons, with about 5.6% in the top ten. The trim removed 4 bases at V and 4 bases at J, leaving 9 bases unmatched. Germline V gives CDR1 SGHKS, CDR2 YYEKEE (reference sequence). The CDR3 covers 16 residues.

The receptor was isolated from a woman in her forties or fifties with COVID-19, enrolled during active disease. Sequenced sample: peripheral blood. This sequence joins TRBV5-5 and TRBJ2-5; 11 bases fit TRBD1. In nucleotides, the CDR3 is TGTGCCAGCAGCCTAAAACGGGACAGGGGGAGAGAGACCCAGTACTTC. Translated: CASSLKRDRGRETQYF.